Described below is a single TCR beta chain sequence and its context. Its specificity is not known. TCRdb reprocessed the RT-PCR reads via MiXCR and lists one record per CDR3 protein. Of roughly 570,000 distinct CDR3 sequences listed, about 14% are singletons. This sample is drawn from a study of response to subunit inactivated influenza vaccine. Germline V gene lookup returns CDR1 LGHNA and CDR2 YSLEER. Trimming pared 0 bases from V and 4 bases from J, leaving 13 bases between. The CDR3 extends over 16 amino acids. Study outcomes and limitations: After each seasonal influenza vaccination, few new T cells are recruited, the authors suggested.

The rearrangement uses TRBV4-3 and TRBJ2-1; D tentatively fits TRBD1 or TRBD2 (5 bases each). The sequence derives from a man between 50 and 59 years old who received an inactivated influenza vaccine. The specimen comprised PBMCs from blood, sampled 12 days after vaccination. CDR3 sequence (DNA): TGCGCCAGCAGCCAAGAGTCACAGGACTTATACAATGAGCAGTTCTTC. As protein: CASSQESQDLYNEQFF.